This T cell receptor (beta chain) was sequenced for a study of control samples from healthy donors and cancer patients. The CDR3 length is 13 residues. Germline V gene lookup returns CDR1 SGHNT and CDR2 YYREEE (reference sequence). V was trimmed by 0 bases and J by 10 bases, leaving 11 bases between them. Method: immunoSEQ multiplex PCR; TCRdb's copy keeps in-frame clones and lacks some. In the table there are tens of thousands of clones, 89% of which are singletons. The chain is built from TRBV5-4 and TRBJ2-4, with D possibly called TRBD1 or TRBD2 (5 bases each). The source is a man aged 50 to 60 in good health. Specimen: blood. The CDR3 loop is CASSLGGAVIQYF. In DNA form, the CDR3 reads TGTGCCAGCAGCTTGGGAGGGGCGGTAATTCAGTACTTC.